This T cell receptor (beta chain) was retrieved from a study of a mutant IDH1 vaccine in newly diagnosed glioma. The study, taken as a whole, reports: Researchers report vaccine-induced immune responses in 80% to 95% of patients. Shifts in the top peripheral T cell clonotypes seemed unrelated to pseudoprogression.

Time point indicated: week 5, during vaccination. Each dose delivered 300 ug of mutant IDH1 20-mer peptide subcutaneously with imiquimod. The CDR3 extends over 12 amino acids. V was shortened by 5 bases and J by 2 bases, with 6 bases between the two germline ends. Germline loops: CDR1 SGHRS, CDR2 YFSETQ. The data were produced by immunoSEQ multiplex PCR, yet TCRdb's version contains in-frame clones alone and is incomplete. The top ten hold 9% to 13% of the sample, which has 35,000 to 45,000 clones, roughly 81% seen once. A note on this clone: Its antigen is as yet unknown.

This chain links TRBV5-1 with TRBJ2-3; D call uncertain. Sequences were derived from PBMCs, sampled from a glioma patient whose treatment included an IDH1 peptide vaccine. This TCR came from a man in his fifties with glioma. DNA for the CDR3: TGCGCCAGCAGTAAAACCACAGATACGCAGTATTTT. It codes for CASSKTTDTQYF.